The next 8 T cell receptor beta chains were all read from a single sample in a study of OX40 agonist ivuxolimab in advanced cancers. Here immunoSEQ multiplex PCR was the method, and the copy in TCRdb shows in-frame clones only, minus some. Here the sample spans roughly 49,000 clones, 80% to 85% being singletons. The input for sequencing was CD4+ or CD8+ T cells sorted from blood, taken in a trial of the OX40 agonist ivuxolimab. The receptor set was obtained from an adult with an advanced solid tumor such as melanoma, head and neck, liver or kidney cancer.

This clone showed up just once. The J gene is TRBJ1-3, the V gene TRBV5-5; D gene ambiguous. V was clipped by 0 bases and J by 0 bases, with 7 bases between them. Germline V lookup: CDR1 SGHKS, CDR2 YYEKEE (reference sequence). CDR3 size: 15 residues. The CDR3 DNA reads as TGTGCCAGCAGCTTGGGAGGGTACTCTGGAAACACCATATATTTT. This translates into CASSLGGYSGNTIYF.

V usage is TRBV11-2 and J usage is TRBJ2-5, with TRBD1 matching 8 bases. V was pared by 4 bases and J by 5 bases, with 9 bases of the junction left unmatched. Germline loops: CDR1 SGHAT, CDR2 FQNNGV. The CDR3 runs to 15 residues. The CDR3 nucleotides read TGTGCCAGCAGCTGGACCGCAGGGGGCGGGGAGACCCAGTACTTC. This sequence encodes CASSWTAGGGETQYF.

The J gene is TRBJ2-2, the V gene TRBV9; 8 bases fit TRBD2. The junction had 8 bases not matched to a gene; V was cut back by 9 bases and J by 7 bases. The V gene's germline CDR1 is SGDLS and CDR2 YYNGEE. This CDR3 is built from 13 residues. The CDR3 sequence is CATQDLAGGELFF. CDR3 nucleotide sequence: TGTGCCACCCAGGATCTAGCGGGCGGGGAGCTGTTTTTT.

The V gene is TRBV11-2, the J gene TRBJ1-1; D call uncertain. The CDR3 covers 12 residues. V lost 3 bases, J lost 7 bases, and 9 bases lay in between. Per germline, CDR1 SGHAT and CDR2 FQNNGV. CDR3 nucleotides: TGTGCCAGCAGCTTTGGCCCGATTGAAGCTTTCTTT. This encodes CASSFGPIEAFF.

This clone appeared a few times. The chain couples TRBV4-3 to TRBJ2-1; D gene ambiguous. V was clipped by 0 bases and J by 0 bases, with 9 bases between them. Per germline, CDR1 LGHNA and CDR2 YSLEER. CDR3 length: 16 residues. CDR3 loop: CASSQDPPSSYNEQFF. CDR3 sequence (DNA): TGCGCCAGCAGCCAAGACCCCCCGAGCTCCTACAATGAGCAGTTCTTC.

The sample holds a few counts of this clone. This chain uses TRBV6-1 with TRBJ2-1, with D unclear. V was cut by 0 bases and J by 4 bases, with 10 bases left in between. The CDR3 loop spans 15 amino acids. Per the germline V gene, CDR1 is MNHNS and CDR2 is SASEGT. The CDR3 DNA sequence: TGTGCCAGCAGTGAAGCGCCAACCTCTTACAATGAGCAGTTCTTC. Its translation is CASSEAPTSYNEQFF.

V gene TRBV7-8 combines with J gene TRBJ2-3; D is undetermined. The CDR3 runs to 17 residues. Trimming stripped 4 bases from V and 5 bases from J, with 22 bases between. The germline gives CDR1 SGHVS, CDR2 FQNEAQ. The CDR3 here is CASSSPRSGDLLDTQYF. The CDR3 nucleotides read TGTGCCAGCAGCTCGCCCCGCTCGGGCGACCTACTAGATACGCAGTATTTT. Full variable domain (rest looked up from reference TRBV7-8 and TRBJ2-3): GAGVSQSPRYKVAKRGQDVALRCDPISGHVSLFWYQQALGQGPEFLTYFQNEAQLDKSGLPSDRFFAERPEGSVSTLKIQRTQQEDSAVYLCASSSPRSGDLLDTQYFGPGTRLTVL.

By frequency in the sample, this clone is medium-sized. Here the CDR3 DNA reads TGCACCAGCAGCCAACCTGGGGGCCAGGGAATCTATGGCTACACCTTC. It codes for CTSSQPGGQGIYGYTF. This chain connects TRBV1 to TRBJ1-2; the table's D gene call, TRBD1, was not cross checked with the DNA. TRBV1 is classified as a pseudogene. This CDR3 is built from 16 residues.